Listed here are 26 T cell receptor beta chains from one sample, sequenced in a study of blood T cells in healthy people across ages. Using a J-beta primer mix together with a sample-barcoded 5' primer, a second PCR was run for about 6 to 12 cycles. A single record per CDR3 protein comes from TCRdb applying MiXCR to the 5' RACE reads. The sample holds more than 1.4 million distinct CDR3 sequences, around 39% seen once. Sequences were obtained from blood. The receptors here all came from a young woman in good health.

This chain links TRBV7-2 with TRBJ2-7; tentative D call: TRBD2 (7 bases). This CDR3 has 16 residues. V was shortened by 4 bases and J by 7 bases, with 23 bases between the two germline ends. CDR1 and CDR2 (germline): SGHTA, FQGNSA. The CDR3, as DNA: TGTGCCAGCAGCTACTACTCGGGGAGGGACAACAATGAGCAGTACTTC. Its protein product is CASSYYSGRDNNEQYF.

This chain joins TRBV20-1 and TRBJ2-3; D may be TRBD2 (7 bases). CDR3 length: 16 residues. V dropped 6 bases and J dropped 0 bases, with 19 bases sitting between them. Germline CDR1 reads DFQATT; CDR2 reads SNEGSKA (reference sequence). DNA for the CDR3: TGCAGTGCGTTGGGAGGGGGACGAAATAGCACAGATACGCAGTATTTT. Its translation: CSALGGGRNSTDTQYF.

The chain employs TRBV29-1 and TRBJ2-2; 10 bases agree with TRBD1. Germline assignment: CDR1 SQVTM and CDR2 ANQGSEA. The CDR3 runs to 14 residues. The V segment lost 4 bases and the J segment 6 bases; nucleotides outside the gene matches: 5. The CDR3, as DNA: TGCAGCGTTGGAAGGGACAGGGGCGCCGGGGAGCTGTTTTTT. It specifies CSVGRDRGAGELFF.

This clonotype was recorded a few times. The gene calls are TRBV11-2 and TRBJ2-7; D is uncertain. The CDR3 totals 15 residues. Germline assignment: CDR1 SGHAT and CDR2 FQNNGV. V dropped 1 base and J dropped 2 bases, with 12 bases sitting between them. DNA for the CDR3: TGTGCCAGCAGCTTAGGACCGCCAAAGACCTACGAGCAGTACTTC. It specifies CASSLGPPKTYEQYF.

This clonotype was counted only a few times. The rearrangement joins TRBV5-5 to TRBJ2-6; D tentatively fits TRBD1 or TRBD2 (6 bases each). Germline V gene data show CDR1 as SGHKS and CDR2 as YYEKEE (reference sequence). This CDR3 is built from 16 residues. The ends were cut back, 0 bases at V and 5 bases at J, with 12 bases in the middle. CDR3 in amino acids: CASSLEGGLRANVLTF. As DNA, the CDR3 is TGTGCCAGCAGCTTGGAGGGGGGCCTGAGGGCCAACGTCCTGACTTTC.

The DNA for the CDR3 is TGTGCCAGCAGCTCCGGGACAGGCGGCGATGGCTACACCTTC. It is translated as CASSSGTGGDGYTF. This sequence joins TRBV9 and TRBJ1-2, with 8 bases that match TRBD1. This CDR3 has 14 residues. V lost 4 bases and J lost 6; bases outside the gene matches: 8. Germline V gene data show CDR1 as SGDLS and CDR2 as YYNGEE.

This clonotype was found a few times. The V and J genes are TRBV10-3 and TRBJ1-2, with a possible D match to TRBD1 (5 bases). V was cut by 5 bases and J by 11 bases, with 15 bases left in between. CDR1 and CDR2 from the germline V gene are ENHRY and SYGVKD. The CDR3 loop spans 12 amino acids. This CDR3 reads CAISSGAQWYTF. CDR3 sequence (DNA): TGTGCCATCAGTTCCGGGGCCCAATGGTACACCTTC.

The J gene is TRBJ2-5, the V gene TRBV5-1, with D possibly being TRBD1 (6 bases). V lost 2 bases, J lost 5 bases, and 16 bases lay in between. The CDR3 is 15 residues long. Germline V gene sequence: CDR1 SGHRS, CDR2 YFSETQ. Here the CDR3 reads CASSFLLGQGETQYF. CDR3 coding DNA: TGCGCCAGCAGCTTCCTACTGGGCCAGGGGGAGACCCAGTACTTC.

In this sample, this clonotype turned up a few times. The rearrangement links TRBV4-1 to TRBJ2-7; D not resolved. The V end lost 4 bases, the J end lost 7 bases, and 14 bases lay between the germline ends. This CDR3 comprises 13 residues. The germline gives CDR1 MGHRA, CDR2 YSYEKL. CDR3 DNA sequence: TGCGCCAGCAGCCTTGCCCCCCGGAATGAGCAGTACTTC. Translation: CASSLAPRNEQYF.

This sequence joins TRBV6-6 and TRBJ1-1, with D unclear. Trimming took off 2 bases at V and 5 bases at J, with 12 bases between the two ends. Germline lookup yields CDR1 MNHNY and CDR2 SVGAGI (reference sequence). This CDR3 is built from 14 residues. Here the CDR3 DNA reads TGTGCCAGCAGTTACGCCGGGGTTTGGACTGAAGCTTTCTTT. Protein: CASSYAGVWTEAFF.

V usage is TRBV5-1 and J usage is TRBJ2-1; 8 bases map to TRBD2. Germline assignment: CDR1 SGHRS and CDR2 YFSETQ. The CDR3 length is 14 residues. The J segment lost 7 bases and the V segment lost 4 bases, leaving 7 bases of the junction unmatched. The CDR3 spells CASSDSGGQNEQFF. The CDR3 coding sequence is TGCGCCAGCAGCGACAGCGGGGGCCAGAATGAGCAGTTCTTC.

For the CDR3, the DNA is TGTGCCAGCAGCACCATGGACAGCCGACTCCAGTACTTC. As protein: CASSTMDSRLQYF. This chain links TRBV21-1 with TRBJ2-5; the tabulated D call, TRBD1, remains unverified against the DNA. TRBV21-1 is annotated as a pseudogene. The CDR3 extends over 13 amino acids.

The chain is built from TRBV10-3 and TRBJ2-4; tentatively, D is TRBD1 or TRBD2 (5 bases each). Per the germline V gene, CDR1 is ENHRY and CDR2 is SYGVKD. This CDR3 is 11 amino acids long. Between the trimmed V and J ends, which lost 6 bases and 13 bases, there was a span of 13 bases. In DNA form, the CDR3 reads TGTGCCATCAGGGGGACGGAGGAGCAGTACTTC. It encodes CAIRGTEEQYF.

The chain employs TRBV29-1 and TRBJ1-3; 7 bases fit TRBD1. Trimming cost V 0 bases and J 0 bases; bases outside gene matches: 8. Germline loops: CDR1 SQVTM, CDR2 ANQGSEA. The CDR3 contains 17 residues. The CDR3 is CSVEDPTGHPSGNTIYF. As DNA, the CDR3 is TGCAGCGTTGAAGACCCGACAGGGCACCCCTCTGGAAACACCATATATTTT.

The chain joins TRBV5-1 to TRBJ2-7; a weak D match, TRBD2 (5 bases). Germline V gives CDR1 SGHRS, CDR2 YFSETQ. The V end was cut by 6 bases, the J end by 0 bases, with 25 bases between. The CDR3 extends over 18 amino acids. This CDR3 is CASTQLAWEPASSYEQYF. The CDR3 nucleotides are TGCGCCAGCACCCAGTTAGCCTGGGAGCCCGCCAGCTCCTACGAGCAGTACTTC.

This clonotype was picked up a small number of times. This sequence joins TRBV24-1 and TRBJ2-3; 7 nucleotides match TRBD2. V was pared by 2 bases and J by 0 bases, with 7 bases of the junction left unmatched. CDR3 size: 17 residues. Germline CDR1 and CDR2: KGHDR and SFDVKD. The CDR3: CATSDSSGGPSTDTQYF. DNA of the CDR3: TGTGCCACCAGTGATTCGTCGGGAGGTCCTAGCACAGATACGCAGTATTTT.

The rearrangement joins TRBV12-3 or TRBV12-4 to TRBJ1-5; D remains ambiguous. The CDR3 totals 12 residues. V lost 2 bases, J lost 6 bases, and 5 bases lay in between. CDR3 in DNA: TGTGCCAGCAGTTTATTTCCTCAGCCCCAGCATTTT. Translating gives CASSLFPQPQHF.

In its sample, this clonotype was seen a few times. The V call is TRBV5-6, the J call TRBJ1-1, with D perhaps TRBD1 (6 bases). With 0 bases removed from V and 4 bases from J, the gap between germline ends came to 19 bases. In germline, CDR1 is SGHDT, CDR2 YYEEEE. The CDR3 contains 17 residues. CDR3: CASSLGGPRLGVTEAFF. The CDR3 DNA sequence: TGTGCCAGCAGCTTGGGGGGGCCGAGGCTCGGGGTCACTGAAGCTTTCTTT.

Here the CDR3 DNA reads TGTGCCAGCAGAATAGGACAGCCCACAGATACGCAGTATTTT. Residues: CASRIGQPTDTQYF. V is TRBV25-1 and J is TRBJ2-3, with a weak D call TRBD1 (6 bases). CDR1 is MGHDK, CDR2 SYGVNS, per germline. Deletions cut 6 bases from V and 2 bases from J, with 12 bases between. This CDR3 spans 14 amino acids.

Only a few counts were recorded for this clonotype. The rearrangement links TRBV2 to TRBJ1-2; D gene ambiguous. The CDR3 consists of 12 residues. V was cut by 4 bases and J by 7 bases, with 10 bases left in between. CDR1 and CDR2 from the germline V gene are SNHLY and FYNNEI. As DNA, the CDR3 is TGTGCCAGCAGTGGAGGCTTACTTGGCTACACCTTC. Protein product: CASSGGLLGYTF.

There are a few counts of this clonotype. V is TRBV7-2 and J is TRBJ2-3; 16 bases match TRBD2. The J segment lost 2 bases and the V segment lost 5 bases, leaving 13 bases of the junction unmatched. Per germline, CDR1 SGHTA and CDR2 FQGNSA. There are 20 residues in the CDR3. CDR3 sequence: CASSLTSGTSGRALTDTQYF. CDR3 bases: TGTGCCAGCAGCCTAACCTCCGGGACTAGCGGGAGGGCCCTCACAGATACGCAGTATTTT. The full variable domain, rest sourced from reference TRBV7-2 and TRBJ2-3, is GAGVSQSPSNKVTEKGKDVELRCDPISGHTALYWYRQSLGQGLEFLIYFQGNSAPDKSGLPSDRFSAERTGGSVSTLTIQRTQQEDSAVYLCASSLTSGTSGRALTDTQYFGPGTRLTVL.

V is TRBV12-3 or TRBV12-4 and J is TRBJ2-7; D remains unclear. Trimming removed 0 bases at V and 5 bases at J, with 14 bases between. The CDR3 extends over 15 amino acids. For the CDR3, the DNA is TGTGCCAGCAGTTTAGCGGCTACTACCCCAGACGAGCAGTACTTC. Its translation is CASSLAATTPDEQYF.

The rearrangement joins TRBV10-3 to TRBJ2-7; a weak D match, TRBD2 (6 bases). Between the trimmed V and J ends, which lost 6 bases and 5 bases, there was a span of 11 bases. The CDR3 is 12 residues long. Germline CDR1 and CDR2: ENHRY and SYGVKD. The CDR3 loop reads CAIRGGGDEQYF. The CDR3, as DNA: TGTGCCATCAGGGGAGGTGGGGACGAGCAGTACTTC.

This clonotype was counted a few times. The rearrangement joins TRBV21-1 to TRBJ2-7. TRBV21-1 is deemed a pseudogene. The CDR3 loop spans 15 amino acids. CDR3 DNA: TGTGCCAGCAGCAAAGATGGCGAAACTCCCTACGAGCAGTACTTC. This codes for CASSKDGETPYEQYF.

V is TRBV5-1 and J is TRBJ2-2; no definite D call. Germline CDR1 reads SGHRS; CDR2 reads YFSETQ. V lost 2 bases and J 3 bases, leaving 11 bases between the germline ends. The CDR3 contains 15 residues. For the CDR3, the DNA is TGCGCCAGCAGCTTTCAAATCCTCGACACCGGGGAGCTGTTTTTT. Amino acid sequence: CASSFQILDTGELFF.

The chain is built from TRBV6-4 and TRBJ1-2; D uncertain. The V gene's germline CDR1 is MRHNA and CDR2 SNTAGT. The length of the CDR3 is 14 residues. Between the trimmed V and J ends, which lost 3 bases and 1 base, there was a span of 9 bases. CDR3 sequence reads: CASSESESNYGYTF. Here the CDR3 DNA reads TGTGCCAGCAGTGAAAGTGAGAGTAACTATGGCTACACCTTC.